This T cell receptor (beta chain) was observed in a study of T cell responses to AZD1222 COVID-19 vaccine. CDR3 size: 15 residues. Germline CDR1 and CDR2: SGHDN and FVKESK. V dropped 5 bases and J dropped 3 bases, with 16 bases sitting between them. As to this clone: The target antigen is unknown.

TCRdb keeps only in-frame clones here, not all; method: immunoSEQ multiplex PCR. The data hold some 130,000 clones, with roughly nine tenths observed a single time. Findings and limits, study-wide: The span of vaccine-associated CD4 TCRs extended across spike, with dominance at 160-218 and 743-854. At baseline, just a handful of AZD1222 recipients tested seropositive. Donors were mostly white British, more females; clonal diversity possibly underestimated. Nearly half of unique spike-specific TCRs reportedly avoided B.1.351 and B.1.1.7 mutated regions.

The V gene is TRBV14, the J gene TRBJ1-1, with a weak D call TRBD1 (6 bases). This receptor was taken from an adult in good health. The source material was peripheral blood, sampled on day 0 of AZD1222 vaccination. For the CDR3, the DNA is TGTGCCAGCAGCTCCCTTTTCAGGGGCGACACTGAAGCTTTCTTT. Its translation: CASSSLFRGDTEAFF.